Below, one T cell receptor (beta chain) is given with its context. The sample holds a few counts of this clonotype. Its antigen specificity is not known. Base qualities are not provided; no much larger clone lies one nucleotide away. This specimen comes from a study of blood T cells in healthy people across ages (dated by TCRdb to between 2014 and 2017). About the full investigation: In model experiments, template switching captured about one uniquely barcoded TCR beta cDNA molecule for every two T cells. To track age-related changes in TCR beta repertoire diversity, the study relied on deep sequencing normalized with unique cDNA molecular identifiers. For two donors (one aged 18 to 30 and one aged 80 or older), the study analyzed two additional independent replicas of 1 million unique cDNA reads from the same blood draw. Donors were grouped into four age groups: young (average roughly 17 years), middle-aged (over 35), aged (62) and long-lived (just over 80). Results the study describes overall, beyond this receptor: Estimates of total diversity based on one million sequenced T cells were regarded as lower bounds and as underestimates. Observed TCR beta diversity per million T cells fell roughly linearly with age, and a significant reduction was already apparent by age around 40. Since profiling was done on bulk unsorted PBMCs, naive and antigen-experienced compartments could not be conclusively compared. Because the CMV infection status of the donors was unknown, age-related changes in expanded clonotypes may potentially have been confounded. Compared with the aged group, the long-lived group had more naive CD4+ T cells, fewer expanded clones and increased TCR diversity, suggesting age selection. Observed TCR beta diversity correlated strongly with the percentage of naive T cells measured by flow cytometry.

Donors were about 36 systemically healthy Caucasian individuals from Russia aged about 6 to 100 years. Each donor gave about 11 milliliters of peripheral blood, drawn into EDTA-treated Vacutainer tubes. PBMCs were isolated by Ficoll-Paque density-gradient centrifugation, with at least 6 million obtained per sample. Total RNA, at least 6 micrograms per sample, was extracted from PBMCs with Trizol reagent. For every donor, flow cytometry on a PBMC aliquot measured the percentage of naive CD45RAhigh/CD27high T cells. The protocol used for the library was 5' RACE. These reads were obtained on an Illumina HiSeq 2500. The second PCR ran for about 6 to 11 cycles and used a J-beta primer mix along with a sample-barcoded 5' primer. A template-switch 5' adaptor carrying 12 random nucleotides introduced a unique molecular identifier onto each TCR beta cDNA molecule. At least 2.5 million CDR3-containing paired-end reads were obtained from each sample. First-strand cDNA synthesis was performed from all RNA using the Mint cDNA synthesis kit, with priming by a TRBC-specific oligonucleotide. Following uracil-DNA glycosylase treatment, all cDNA underwent a first 18-cycle PCR with the universal primers M1SS and BC2_uni_R. The original pipeline was this. Each sample was normalized by randomly selecting 1 million high-quality reads, each carrying a distinct molecular identifier. Instead of being binned into consensus sequences, reads that shared molecular identifiers were thrown out. MiTCR, run with a Q25 quality threshold and the strictest error-elimination algorithm, handled CDR3 identification, clonotype clustering and error correction. Lower-bound total TCR beta diversity was estimated with a nonparametric unseen species model using Euler transformation. The public reads were quality trimmed at Q25 with fastp and then assembled into clones with MiXCR by TCRdb, keeping productive beta chains. Rows are combined by CDR3 protein, so each entry shows the most common genes and DNA. These V and J calls originate from TCRdb's pipeline instead of the authors' own analysis. Recorded for this sample are about 760,000 distinct CDR3 sequences; 25% of them occurred a single time. Of the sample, under 9.5% is held by the ten largest clones.

The same sample was also studied in work on T cells of mothers and their children. The second study reports: The donors were nine systemically healthy Caucasian individuals, made up of three mothers and their six children. cDNA synthesis consumed the entire amount of extracted RNA, loaded at around 1.5 ug RNA in each 15 ul reaction. In the second PCR, sample barcodes and 2-4 random nucleotides were introduced via the M1S primer. Over 8.5 million TCR beta CDR3 reads were obtained for each mother, and 2.5 million to 3 million reads were obtained for each child. Thymic selection similarly shapes TCR recombination output in related and unrelated pairs, with minor effect from inherited differences. Related mother-child pairs always showed normalized repertoire overlap that was slightly higher than in unrelated mother-child pairs, though the difference was never significant. With a sensitivity of approximately 100 clones per million clonotypes, no persistent microchimeric T cell clones were detected. To look for features that set related mother-child pairs apart from unrelated individuals, the researchers ran deep NGS to compare the TCR beta repertoires of mothers and children. The mean age was about 40 +/- 4 years for the mothers and around 10 +/- 4 years for the children. Libraries were sequenced on Illumina HiSeq 2000 with 100+100 nt paired-end reads after adapter ligation with NEBNext reagents. To avoid cross-contamination, the mother libraries and the child libraries were prepared a month apart and sequenced in separate runs. For each donor, between roughly 450,000 and 2,200,000 distinct TCR beta clonotypes were identified. Naive TCR beta clonotypes were estimated from low-frequency clonotypes matched to each donor's FACS-determined naive share, without sorting.

Input material: blood. This sequence originates from a boy aged 5 to 17 in good health.

CDR3 protein: CSVDGTGESYEQYF. The sequenced DNA is TGCAGCGTTGATGGGACAGGGGAATCCTACGAGCAGTACTTC. The chain links TRBV29-1 with TRBJ2-7, and 10 bases in between align with TRBD1. Germline trimming amounts to 3 bases on V and 1 base on J, with 3 as the count of junction bases outside the gene matches. The CDR3 has 14 amino acids, counting the end cysteine and phenylalanine. CDR3 DNA only is kept here, 42 bases in frame from base 1. CDR1 and CDR2 are drawn from the germline V gene: SQVTM, ANQGSEA.